Below, 2 T cell receptor beta chains from the same sample are listed, as sequenced in a study of Graves' ophthalmopathy and Graves' hyperthyroidism. Amplified TCR beta CDR3 regions were obtained using RNA transcripts as template. HTBI-primed RT-PCR formed the first round, and a multiplex PCR formed the second. TCRdb re-analysed the multiplex PCR reads in MiXCR, keeping a single row per CDR3 protein. The sample shows 200,000 to 250,000 distinct CDR3 sequences, around 45% of them seen only once. The specimen was peripheral blood. These receptors were collected from an adult man with Graves' ophthalmopathy.

The chain is built from TRBV5-1 and TRBJ1-1; D is unresolved. Trimming removed 1 base from V and 3 bases from J, with 7 bases in between. Germline CDR1 is SGHRS and CDR2 is YFSETQ. CDR3 length: 13 residues. The DNA for the CDR3 is TGCGCCAGCAGCTTGACAGCTGACACTGAAGCTTTCTTT. Its protein product is CASSLTADTEAFF.

This chain connects TRBV7-6 to TRBJ1-1; D is unclear. Germline-derived CDR1 and CDR2 are SGHVS and FNYEAQ. Trimming left V 6 bases short and J 1 base short, with 9 bases between. The CDR3 runs to 13 residues. The CDR3 bases are TGTGCCAGCAGGAGGAGTTGGAACACTGAAGCTTTCTTT. Translated: CASRRSWNTEAFF.